These 5 T cell receptor beta chains were sequenced from one sample in a study of cytomegalovirus exposure and HLA in healthy donors. Sequencing used immunoSEQ multiplex PCR; TCRdb keeps in-frame clones, though not all of them. In the table there are over 200,000 clones, approximately 87% of which are singletons. Material: PBMCs. All receptors derive from a woman aged 18 to 35 in good health and CMV-seronegative.

This chain links TRBV9 with TRBJ2-7, with D perhaps matching TRBD2 (6 bases). The CDR3 consists of 15 residues. From germline, CDR1 is SGDLS and CDR2 YYNGEE. V was pared by 3 bases and J by 2 bases, with 15 bases between. The CDR3 DNA follows: TGTGCCAGCAGCGCCCAGGCTAGCGTAACCTACGAGCAGTACTTC. It yields the protein CASSAQASVTYEQYF. Looking up the rest from reference TRBV9 and TRBJ2-7 gives the full variable domain: DSGVTQTPKHLITATGQRVTLRCSPRSGDLSVYWYQQSLDQGLQFLIQYYNGEERAKGNILERFSAQQFPDLHSELNLSSLELGDSALYFCASSAQASVTYEQYFGPGTRLTVT.

The gene calls are TRBV4-1 and TRBJ1-2, with a tentative D call TRBD1 (6 bases). Per germline, CDR1 MGHRA and CDR2 YSYEKL. The V end was cut by 1 base, the J end by 7 bases, with 16 bases between. The CDR3 contains 15 residues. CDR3 in amino acids: CASSQGGALGGGYTF. CDR3 DNA: TGCGCCAGCAGCCAAGGGGGGGCGCTAGGAGGTGGCTACACCTTC.

This rearrangement joins TRBV5-1 to TRBJ2-5; no clear D. The ends were cut back, 5 bases at V and 1 base at J, with 9 bases in the middle. The CDR3 totals 13 residues. The V gene's germline CDR1 is SGHRS and CDR2 YFSETQ. The DNA for the CDR3 is TGCGCCAGCAGTGTAGGCGTCCAAGAGACCCAGTACTTC. It codes for CASSVGVQETQYF.

This clone has only a few counts. The chain recombines TRBV25-1 with TRBJ2-7; D ambiguous. Germline loops: CDR1 MGHDK, CDR2 SYGVNS. Between the trimmed V and J ends, which lost 4 bases and 6 bases, there was a span of 13 bases. The CDR3 has 13 amino acids. Here the CDR3 reads CASSVVADGEQYF. For the CDR3, the DNA is TGTGCCAGCAGTGTGGTTGCCGACGGCGAGCAGTACTTC.

The rearrangement links TRBV7-3 to TRBJ1-1, with D unclear. V was pared by 5 bases and J by 1 base, with 8 bases between. Germline CDR1 reads SGHTA; CDR2 reads FQGTGA. The CDR3 loop spans 13 amino acids. CDR3 sequence: CASSETENTEAFF. CDR3 in DNA: TGTGCCAGCAGCGAGACCGAGAACACTGAAGCTTTCTTT.